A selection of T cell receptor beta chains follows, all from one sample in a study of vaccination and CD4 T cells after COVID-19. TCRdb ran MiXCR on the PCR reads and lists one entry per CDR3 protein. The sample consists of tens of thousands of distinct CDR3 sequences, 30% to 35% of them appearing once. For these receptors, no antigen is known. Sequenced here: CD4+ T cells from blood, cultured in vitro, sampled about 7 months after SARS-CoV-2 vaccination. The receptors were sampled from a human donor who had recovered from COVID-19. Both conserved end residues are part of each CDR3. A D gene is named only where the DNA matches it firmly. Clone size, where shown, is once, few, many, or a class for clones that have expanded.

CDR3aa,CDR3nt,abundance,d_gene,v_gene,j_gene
CASSSPGLNTEAFF,TGTGCCAGCAGTTCCCCGGGGCTGAACACTGAAGCTTTCTTT,few,-,TRBV28,TRBJ1-1
CATSRGLAAGAHTGELFF,TGTGCCACCAGCAGGGGGTTAGCGGCGGGAGCGCATACCGGGGAGCTGTTTTTT,-,TRBD2,TRBV15,TRBJ2-2
CASSANKETQYF,TGTGCCAGTAGTGCGAACAAAGAGACCCAGTACTTC,-,-,TRBV19,TRBJ2-5
CSARRGQTSTDTQYF,TGCAGTGCTAGAAGGGGACAGACTAGCACAGATACGCAGTATTTT,few,TRBD1,TRBV20-1,TRBJ2-3
CASSLQGNYGYTF,TGTGCCAGCAGTTTACAGGGGAACTATGGCTACACCTTC,-,-,TRBV28,TRBJ1-2
CASSFEDRTYEQYF,TGTGCCAGCAGCTTCGAAGACAGGACCTACGAGCAGTACTTC,few,-,TRBV7-9,TRBJ2-7
CATRGNNSPLHF,TGTGCCACCAGGGGAAATAATTCACCCCTCCACTTT,-,-,TRBV7-9,TRBJ1-6
CASSLVGRSYEQYF,TGTGCCAGCAGCTTGGTCGGTCGCTCCTACGAGCAGTACTTC,-,-,TRBV5-5,TRBJ2-7
CASSLGTGIAETQYF,TGTGCCAGCAGTTTAGGGACAGGGATTGCAGAGACCCAGTACTTC,few,TRBD1,TRBV6-2/TRBV6-3,TRBJ2-5
CSARDPYDYNEQFF,TGCAGTGCTAGAGACCCTTACGACTACAATGAGCAGTTCTTC,few,-,TRBV20-1,TRBJ2-1
CSAHNLFPNRGEQYF,TGCAGTGCCCACAACTTGTTTCCGAACCGAGGCGAGCAGTACTTC,-,-,TRBV20-1,TRBJ2-7
CASSLGGHLNTEAFF,TGTGCCAGCAGCTTAGGTGGACACCTGAACACTGAAGCTTTCTTT,few,-,TRBV7-2,TRBJ1-1
CASKIYPRETQYF,TGTGCCAGCAAGATTTACCCCAGGGAGACCCAGTACTTC,few,-,TRBV6-1,TRBJ2-5
CASSTDRAVYEQYF,TGTGCCAGCAGTACTGACAGGGCGGTCTACGAGCAGTACTTC,few,TRBD1,TRBV6-2/TRBV6-3,TRBJ2-7
CASSPGQGLRNTEAFF,TGTGCCAGCAGCCCGGGACAGGGGCTTCGGAACACTGAAGCTTTCTTT,few,TRBD1,TRBV7-2,TRBJ1-1
CSARHGQIYEQYF,TGCAGTGCTAGGCATGGACAGATCTACGAGCAGTACTTC,-,-,TRBV20-1,TRBJ2-7
CSARDRRESYEQYF,TGCAGTGCTAGAGATCGGCGGGAATCCTACGAGCAGTACTTC,few,-,TRBV20-1,TRBJ2-7
CASSWGFDSPLHF,TGTGCCAGCAGCTGGGGGTTTGATTCACCCCTCCACTTT,medium-sized,-,TRBV7-9,TRBJ1-6
CVAGSSYNSPLHF,TGTGTAGCAGGGAGCTCCTATAATTCACCCCTCCACTTT,few,-,TRBV28,TRBJ1-6
CATSRDPGTGEQYF,TGTGCCACCAGCAGAGATCCGGGGACTGGCGAGCAGTACTTC,-,-,TRBV15,TRBJ2-7
CASSEMVRGTSGGSYEQYF,TGTGCCAGCAGTGAAATGGTAAGGGGGACTAGCGGAGGCAGTTACGAGCAGTACTTC,-,TRBD2,TRBV6-1,TRBJ2-7